Here is one TCR beta chain with its context. What it recognizes is unknown. CDR1 is DFQATT and CDR2 is SNEGSKA in the germline V gene (reference sequence). The CDR3 is 14 residues long. This sample stems from a study of T cells expressing NK-cell markers. TCRdb reprocessed the 5' RACE reads and reports one entry per CDR3 protein, with no DNA. Here the sample table reports roughly 450,000 distinct CDR3 sequences. Study-wide results and caveats: Leadership of the CD3+CD56-NKG2C+ fraction also belonged to these clonotypes in a handful of donors.

The chain combines TRBV20-1 with TRBJ1-2. The TCR comes from a woman aged 45-65 years in good health. Sequenced material: blood T cells: a sorted CD56 or NKG2C T cell subset, CD4+ or CD8+ T cells, or bulk PBMC T cells (not recorded which). The CDR3 region is CSASHLAGLGGYTF.